These 10 T cell receptor beta chains came from one sample sequenced in a study of identical twins. MiXCR, run by TCRdb on the 5' RACE reads, gives a single entry per CDR3 protein. The top ten hold 2.9% of the sample, which has fewer than 500,000 distinct CDR3 sequences, 20% to 30% seen once. These data also featured in a second study, about T cells expressing NK-cell markers.

The sample was CD4+ T cells sorted from blood. The receptor set was obtained from a woman between 18 and 30 years old in good health.

There are a few counts of this clonotype. The chain is built from TRBV12-3 or TRBV12-4 and TRBJ2-1; TRBD1 might be the D (5 bases). Between the trimmed V and J ends, which lost 3 bases and 9 bases, there was a span of 15 bases. The CDR3 has 14 amino acids. CDR3: CASSLGQGPFEQFF. The CDR3 coding sequence is TGTGCCAGCAGTTTGGGGCAGGGCCCTTTTGAGCAGTTCTTC.

The chain employs TRBV25-1 and TRBJ2-7; perhaps TRBD2 as D (5 bases). The CDR3 has 11 residues. CDR1 and CDR2 from the germline V gene are MGHDK and SYGVNS. The V end was cut by 7 bases, the J end by 5 bases, with 9 bases between. The CDR3 region is CASTQRDEQYF. For the CDR3, the DNA is TGTGCCAGCACCCAGAGGGACGAGCAGTACTTC.

The chain joins TRBV6-2 or TRBV6-3 to TRBJ2-2, with unresolved D. This CDR3 has 15 amino acids. Looked up from germline, CDR1 is MNHEY and CDR2 is SVGEGT. V lost 2 bases and J 4 bases, leaving 11 bases between the germline ends. The CDR3 loop reads CASSYLSLATGELFF. The CDR3 region has the DNA TGTGCCAGCAGTTACCTCTCTTTGGCCACCGGGGAGCTGTTTTTT.

Here the CDR3 reads CASSSGTSGSRGEQFF. CDR3 DNA: TGTGCCAGCAGTTCCGGGACTAGCGGGAGTAGGGGTGAGCAGTTCTTC. The V gene is TRBV12-3 or TRBV12-4, the J gene TRBJ2-1; 14 nucleotides match TRBD2. Trimming took 4 bases from V and 9 from J; bases not matched to a gene: 8. CDR3 length: 16 residues.

This sequence joins TRBV11-2 and TRBJ2-7; 8 bases match TRBD2. V lost 4 bases and J lost 6; bases outside the gene matches: 11. The CDR3 extends over 15 amino acids. The germline gives CDR1 SGHAT, CDR2 FQNNGV. CDR3 residues: CASSSRIAGNAEQYF. CDR3 nucleotide sequence: TGTGCCAGCAGCTCCCGAATAGCGGGAAATGCCGAGCAGTACTTC.

The gene calls are TRBV5-4 and TRBJ1-6; TRBD1 is a possible D gene (5 bases). V gave up 4 bases and J gave up 3 bases, with 11 bases separating them. Germline CDR1 and CDR2: SGHNT and YYREEE (reference sequence). The CDR3 loop spans 15 amino acids. The CDR3 region is CASSLGTLYNSPLHF. CDR3 DNA sequence: TGTGCCAGCAGCCTGGGGACCCTCTATAATTCACCCCTCCACTTT. The entire variable domain, with the rest obtained from reference TRBV5-4 and TRBJ1-6, is as follows: ETGVTQSPTHLIKTRGQQVTLRCSSQSGHNTVSWYQQALGQGPQFIFQYYREEENGRGNFPPRFSGLQFPNYSSELNVNALELDDSALYLCASSLGTLYNSPLHFGNGTRLTVT.

V usage is TRBV4-2 and J usage is TRBJ1-2, with a weak D call TRBD1 (6 bases). Trimming took off 3 bases at V and 8 bases at J, with 13 bases between the two ends. Germline lookup yields CDR1 LGHNA and CDR2 YNFKEQ. The CDR3 spans 13 residues. CDR3 in DNA: TGTGCCAGCAGCCATGCCCCAGGGGACGGCTACACCTTC. This gives the protein CASSHAPGDGYTF.

V is TRBV9 and J is TRBJ2-2; D gene unclear. This CDR3 has 13 amino acids. Trimming removed 0 bases at V and 6 bases at J, with 6 bases between. Germline V CDR1 and CDR2: SGDLS, YYNGEE. CDR3 DNA: TGTGCCAGCAGCGTAGTGTCCTCCGGGGAGCTGTTTTTT. It translates to CASSVVSSGELFF.

This clonotype was observed a few times. One junction end does not reproduce the germline sequence, and a read error may be involved. V gene TRBV5-1 combines with J gene TRBJ1-1, with a weak D call TRBD1 (5 bases). The CDR3 totals 12 residues. Germline lookup yields CDR1 SGHRS and CDR2 YFSETQ. This CDR3 is CASSLGVTEAFF. The DNA for the CDR3 is TGTGCCAGCAGCTTAGGGGTAACTGAAGCTTTCTTT.

This clonotype was picked up many times. The V gene is TRBV5-6, the J gene TRBJ1-2; TRBD1 aligns across 10 bases. Germline V CDR1 and CDR2: SGHDT, YYEEEE. V lost 4 bases and J lost 2; bases outside the gene matches: 2. The CDR3 consists of 14 residues. CDR3: CASSGQGVNYGYTF. The CDR3 bases are TGTGCCAGCAGCGGACAGGGGGTAAACTATGGCTACACCTTC.